The TCR beta chain under discussion was sequenced for a study of blood T cell repertoires in COVID-19. Study-wide context: COVID-19 samples from acute and convalescent phases originated in the United States, Italy and Spain.

Libraries were prepared by immunoSEQ multiplex PCR; TCRdb keeps only in-frame clonotypes and omits some of them. The sample consists of approximately 80,000 clones, about 92% of them appearing once. This CDR3 contains 14 residues. Germline CDR1 reads KGHSH; CDR2 reads LQKENI. Unmatched junction bases numbered 6, after V lost 2 bases and J lost 11 bases. Sequenced: peripheral blood. The clonotype comes from a woman between 50 and 59 years old in a cohort sampled during active COVID-19. V is TRBV18 and J is TRBJ1-4; 9 nucleotides line up with TRBD1. The CDR3 protein is CASSPEQGAGKLFF. The DNA for the CDR3 is TGTGCCAGCTCACCAGAACAGGGGGCAGGGAAACTGTTTTTT.